Listed below are T cell receptor beta chains from one sample, sequenced in a study of T-cell memory formation after mild COVID-19. A single record per CDR3 protein comes from TCRdb applying MiXCR to the 5' RACE reads. Among 380,000 or so distinct CDR3 sequences, approximately 14% were seen once, and the ten largest hold about a fifth. Sequencing was done on a sample of PBMCs or a T cell subset sorted from them (not recorded which). The origin of the receptors is a man younger than 35 who had mild COVID-19 (a few samples of this study predate the infection). Cell type and time point are not known. Both conserved end residues are part of each CDR3. A D gene is named only where the DNA matches it firmly. Size is omitted from some rows. Given values are once, few, many or a class for expanded clones.

d_call	v_call	j_call	clone_size	cdr3_length	cdr3_aa	cdr3_nt
.	TRBV7-3	TRBJ2-1	few	14	CASSLSGSYNEQFF	TGTGCCAGCAGCTTAAGCGGTTCCTACAATGAGCAGTTCTTC
.	TRBV6-5	TRBJ2-7	.	15	CASSRGTGPSYEQYF	TGTGCCAGCAGCCGGGGGACGGGACCCTCCTACGAGCAGTACTTC
.	TRBV18	TRBJ2-5	.	13	CASSPTGWETQYF	TGTGCCAGCTCACCGACCGGCTGGGAGACCCAGTACTTC
.	TRBV9	TRBJ1-1	few	13	CASSVDSYTEAFF	TGTGCCAGCAGCGTAGACAGCTACACTGAAGCTTTCTTT
.	TRBV6-2/TRBV6-3	TRBJ2-1	many	16	CASSSDRDTAYNEQFF	TGTGCCAGCAGTTCGGACCGGGACACTGCCTACAATGAGCAGTTCTTC
.	TRBV4-1	TRBJ1-2	.	13	CASSQAGGDGYTF	TGCGCCAGCAGCCAAGCCGGGGGCGATGGCTACACCTTC
TRBD2	TRBV5-4	TRBJ2-5	many	14	CASSPSSGEGTQYF	TGTGCCAGCAGCCCCTCCAGCGGGGAGGGGACCCAGTACTTC
TRBD1	TRBV15	TRBJ2-1	.	15	CATSPWTDRDTEQFF	TGTGCCACCAGCCCATGGACGGACAGGGACACTGAGCAGTTCTTC
TRBD1	TRBV5-1	TRBJ2-5	many	17	CASSILGRTGDRETQYF	TGCGCCAGCAGCATCCTTGGGCGGACAGGAGACCGGGAGACCCAGTACTTC
.	TRBV19	TRBJ1-2	.	12	CASSAGHYGYTF	TGTGCCAGTAGTGCAGGGCACTATGGCTACACCTTC
TRBD1	TRBV10-3	TRBJ1-1	few	13	CAISERGGFEAFF	TGTGCCATCAGTGAGAGAGGGGGCTTTGAAGCTTTCTTT
.	TRBV5-6	TRBJ1-1	.	15	CASSWAGGRTTEAFF	TGTGCCAGCAGCTGGGCTGGGGGGCGTACCACTGAAGCTTTCTTT
.	TRBV5-1	TRBJ2-5	few	14	CASSLVLFGETQYF	TGCGCCAGCAGCTTGGTTTTATTCGGGGAGACCCAGTACTTC
TRBD1	TRBV7-7	TRBJ2-7	many	14	CASSHGTGLYEQYF	TGTGCCAGCAGCCACGGGACAGGGCTCTACGAGCAGTACTTC
TRBD1	TRBV12-3/TRBV12-4	TRBJ1-1	many	14	CASNRQGANTEAFF	TGTGCCAGCAACAGACAGGGGGCAAACACTGAAGCTTTCTTT
.	TRBV7-2	TRBJ1-1	.	16	CASRGGRGRVNTEAFF	TGTGCCAGCCGGGGGGGCAGGGGCCGCGTGAACACTGAAGCTTTCTTT
.	TRBV7-8	TRBJ1-5	.	13	CASSLWGGQPQHF	TGTGCCAGCAGCTTATGGGGTGGGCAGCCCCAGCATTTT
.	TRBV3-1	TRBJ2-3	few	12	CASAGNGDTQYF	TGTGCCAGCGCCGGGAACGGAGATACGCAGTATTTT
TRBD2	TRBV4-2	TRBJ2-3	few	16	CASSLEKSGGGDTQYF	TGTGCCAGCAGCCTGGAGAAGAGCGGGGGAGGAGATACGCAGTATTTT
TRBD2	TRBV3-1	TRBJ2-7	.	12	CASGGVTYEQYF	TGTGCCAGCGGGGGGGTGACCTACGAGCAGTACTTC
TRBD1	TRBV24-1	TRBJ2-2	.	16	CATSDPGQGATGELFF	TGTGCCACCAGTGACCCGGGACAGGGGGCAACCGGGGAGCTGTTTTTT
.	TRBV10-3	TRBJ2-5	few	12	CAIARTQETQYF	TGTGCCATTGCACGTACTCAAGAGACCCAGTACTTC
.	TRBV11-1	TRBJ1-2	few	15	CASSLMRGTPYGYTF	TGTGCCAGCAGCTTAATGCGGGGAACCCCCTATGGCTACACCTTC
TRBD2	TRBV11-3	TRBJ2-5	many	14	CASSSGGAQETQYF	TGTGCCAGCAGTTCGGGGGGGGCACAAGAGACCCAGTACTTC
TRBD1	TRBV28	TRBJ1-3	few	14	CAGSTGPSGNTIYF	TGTGCCGGATCGACAGGGCCCTCTGGAAACACCATATATTTT
.	TRBV25-1	TRBJ1-1	.	13	CASSEFGRIEAFF	TGTGCCAGCAGTGAATTCGGGCGGATTGAAGCTTTCTTT
.	TRBV27	TRBJ1-5	few	16	CASSPPCEGMGQPQHF	TGTGCCAGCAGTCCCCCATGTGAGGGGATGGGTCAGCCCCAGCATTTT
.	TRBV7-9	TRBJ2-1	.	15	CASSGPGHNYNEQFF	TGTGCCAGCAGCGGGCCGGGACACAACTACAATGAGCAGTTCTTC
.	TRBV10-3	TRBJ1-6	few	15	CAISDWEREDSPLHF	TGTGCCATCAGTGACTGGGAACGGGAGGATTCACCCCTCCACTTT
.	TRBV20-1	TRBJ2-2	.	15	CSASQGLWNTGELFF	TGCAGTGCTAGCCAGGGGTTATGGAACACCGGGGAGCTGTTTTTT
.	TRBV5-1	TRBJ2-5	few	15	CASSFGGTTQETQYF	TGCGCCAGCAGCTTCGGGGGGACAACCCAAGAGACCCAGTACTTC
TRBD2	TRBV4-1	TRBJ2-5	few	16	CASSHPRTSGEKGQYF	TGCGCCAGCAGCCACCCACGGACTAGCGGGGAGAAGGGCCAGTACTTC
.	TRBV5-1	TRBJ2-7	many	13	CASSLRGVHEQYF	TGCGCCAGCAGCTTGAGGGGCGTCCACGAGCAGTACTTC
TRBD2	TRBV12-3/TRBV12-4	TRBJ2-1	.	14	CASSVAGAYNEQFF	TGTGCCAGCAGTGTAGCGGGGGCCTACAATGAGCAGTTCTTC
TRBD2	TRBV6-5	TRBJ2-7	.	16	CASSYGGTSRSYEQYF	TGTGCCAGCAGTTACGGGGGGACTAGCAGGAGCTACGAGCAGTACTTC
.	TRBV7-2	TRBJ1-2	.	15	CASSPPGGSGYGYTF	TGTGCCAGCAGCCCGCCGGGGGGAAGTGGCTATGGCTACACCTTC
.	TRBV5-1	TRBJ1-2	many	15	CASSFLKPGDYGYTF	TGCGCCAGCAGCTTCTTGAAACCCGGGGACTATGGCTACACCTTC
TRBD1	TRBV4-1	TRBJ2-2	.	18	CASSQATGGYQNTGELFF	TGCGCCAGCAGCCAGGCGACAGGGGGATATCAAAACACCGGGGAGCTGTTTTTT
.	TRBV6-5	TRBJ2-3	few	12	CASKGRRGAQYF	TGTGCCAGCAAGGGACGTAGGGGAGCGCAGTATTTT
.	TRBV5-6	TRBJ1-1	.	16	CASSPDSARSNTEAFF	TGTGCCAGCAGCCCGGACAGCGCTCGATCGAACACTGAAGCTTTCTTT
.	TRBV5-1	TRBJ1-4	few	15	CASSLAPGGIEKLFF	TGCGCCAGCAGCTTGGCCCCGGGGGGGATAGAAAAACTGTTTTTT
.	TRBV19	TRBJ2-1	.	15	CASSSQGGVQNEQFF	TGTGCCAGTAGCTCTCAGGGGGGCGTTCAAAATGAGCAGTTCTTC
.	TRBV7-9	TRBJ2-7	.	15	CASSFRSESLHGQYF	TGTGCCAGCAGCTTTCGTTCGGAATCCTTGCATGGGCAGTACTTC
TRBD1	TRBV29-1	TRBJ1-5	.	16	CSATDRGPGFNQPQHF	TGCAGCGCCACTGACAGGGGCCCCGGCTTCAATCAGCCCCAGCATTTT